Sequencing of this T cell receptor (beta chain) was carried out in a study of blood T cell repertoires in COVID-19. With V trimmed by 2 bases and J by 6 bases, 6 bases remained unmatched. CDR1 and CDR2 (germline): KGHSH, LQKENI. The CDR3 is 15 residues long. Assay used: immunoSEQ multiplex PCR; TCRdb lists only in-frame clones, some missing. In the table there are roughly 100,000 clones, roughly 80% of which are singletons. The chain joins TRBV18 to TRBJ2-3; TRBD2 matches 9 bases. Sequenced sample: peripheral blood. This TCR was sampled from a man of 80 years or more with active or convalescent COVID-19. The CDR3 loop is CASSPVSGGMDTQYF. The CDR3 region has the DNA TGTGCCAGCTCACCAGTCAGCGGGGGGATGGATACGCAGTATTTT.